The 8 T cell receptor beta chains below were found in one sample sequenced in a study of T cells after yellow fever vaccination. TCRdb fed the 5' RACE reads into MiXCR, producing one record per CDR3 protein. The sample includes approximately 300,000 distinct CDR3 sequences, around 11% of them seen just once. The sequencing here drew on CD4+ T cells sorted from PBMCs, taken 45 days after the yellow fever booster vaccination. The receptors here all came from a man between 18 and 35 years old who received the YFV17D yellow fever vaccine.

The genes are TRBV5-4 and TRBJ2-5; the match to TRBD2 covers 7 bases. This CDR3 spans 15 amino acids. CDR1 and CDR2 from the germline V gene are SGHNT and YYREEE (reference sequence). Trimming took 4 bases from V and 5 from J; bases not matched to a gene: 11. CDR3 in amino acids: CASSGRGDPIETQYF. The CDR3 DNA is TGTGCCAGCAGCGGACGGGGGGACCCAATTGAGACCCAGTACTTC.

This clonotype was seen only once. In DNA form, the CDR3 reads TGTGCCAGCAGTTACGCAGGCCAGCGGGATACGCAGTATTTT. It encodes CASSYAGQRDTQYF. The V gene is TRBV6-2 or TRBV6-3, the J gene TRBJ2-3; TRBD2 might be the D (5 bases). Between the trimmed V and J ends, which lost 2 bases and 6 bases, there was a span of 12 bases. The CDR3 covers 14 residues. Germline CDR1 MNHEY, CDR2 SVGEGT.

The chain combines TRBV10-3 with TRBJ2-2; D is ambiguous. Trimming stripped 0 bases from V and 5 bases from J, with 13 bases between. Germline V CDR1 and CDR2: ENHRY, SYGVKD. The CDR3 runs to 16 residues. The CDR3: CAISESTLRETGELFF. The CDR3 DNA follows: TGTGCCATCAGTGAGTCAACATTAAGGGAAACCGGGGAGCTGTTTTTT.

This chain uses TRBV5-1 with TRBJ1-1, with 7 bases that match TRBD1. The germline CDR1 and CDR2 sequences are SGHRS and YFSETQ. The V segment lost 0 bases and the J segment 3 bases; nucleotides outside the gene matches: 11. CDR3 length: 17 residues. CDR3 region: CASSLVRDSDEDTEAFF. CDR3 bases: TGCGCCAGCAGCTTGGTAAGGGACAGTGACGAGGACACTGAAGCTTTCTTT.

The rearrangement joins TRBV6-2 or TRBV6-3 to TRBJ2-7, with TRBD2 matching over 9 bases. J lost 0 bases, V lost 6 bases, and 6 bases had no gene match. The CDR3 consists of 15 residues. Germline loops: CDR1 MNHEY, CDR2 SVGEGT. CDR3 protein: CASRPTSGHSYEQYF. CDR3 nucleotides: TGTGCCAGCAGGCCCACTAGCGGGCACTCCTACGAGCAGTACTTC.

V gene TRBV7-6 combines with J gene TRBJ2-1; TRBD2 might be the D (6 bases). Trimming stripped 5 bases from V and 7 bases from J, with 15 bases between. Per the germline V gene, CDR1 is SGHVS and CDR2 is FNYEAQ. The CDR3 has 14 amino acids. CDR3 loop: CASSPQSLANEQFF. CDR3 DNA sequence: TGTGCCAGCAGCCCTCAGAGCCTAGCGAATGAGCAGTTCTTC.

This clonotype was detected many times. This chain joins TRBV24-1 and TRBJ2-7; no clear D. With 3 bases removed from V and 4 bases from J, the gap between germline ends came to 3 bases. The V gene's germline CDR1 is KGHDR and CDR2 SFDVKD. The CDR3 sequence is 11 residues long. Here the CDR3 DNA reads TGTGCCACCAGTGATGGATACGAGCAGTACTTC. This sequence encodes CATSDGYEQYF.

The chain joins TRBV4-2 to TRBJ1-1; the D is unclear. The germline V gene encodes CDR1 LGHNA and CDR2 YNFKEQ. V was shortened by 4 bases and J by 0 bases, with 6 bases between the two germline ends. The CDR3 is 13 residues long. CDR3 sequence: CASSPPLNTEAFF. The CDR3 DNA reads TGTGCCAGCAGCCCCCCACTGAACACTGAAGCTTTCTTT.